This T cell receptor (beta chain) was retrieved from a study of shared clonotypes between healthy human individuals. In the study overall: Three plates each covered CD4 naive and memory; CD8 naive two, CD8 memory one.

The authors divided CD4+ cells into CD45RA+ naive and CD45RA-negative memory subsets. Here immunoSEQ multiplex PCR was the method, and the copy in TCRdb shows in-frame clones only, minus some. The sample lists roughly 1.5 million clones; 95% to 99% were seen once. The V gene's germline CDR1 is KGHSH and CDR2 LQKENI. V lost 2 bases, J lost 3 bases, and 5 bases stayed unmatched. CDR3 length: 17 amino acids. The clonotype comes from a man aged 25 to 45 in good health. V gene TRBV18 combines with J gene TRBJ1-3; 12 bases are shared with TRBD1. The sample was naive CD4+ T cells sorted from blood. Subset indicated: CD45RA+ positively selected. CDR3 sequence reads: CASSPIGTGGLGNTIYF. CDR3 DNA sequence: TGTGCCAGCTCACCAATAGGGACAGGGGGCCTTGGAAACACCATATATTTT.